Each of the 5 T cell receptor beta chains below was sequenced from the same sample in a study of CD8 T cells in ankylosing spondylitis. Study-level results: Seemingly distinctive of ankylosing spondylitis blood was a TCR beta motif formed by eight highly homologous variants.

Antigen specificity for these receptors is unknown. TCRdb fed the 5' RACE reads into MiXCR, producing one record per CDR3 protein. The table includes a few hundred thousand distinct CDR3 sequences, roughly 8% detected once. Sequencing was done on a sample of blood, either unsorted or a sorted T cell fraction (not recorded which). The receptors originated from a male donor with ankylosing spondylitis.

This clonotype was seen many times. V usage is TRBV28 and J usage is TRBJ2-3; TRBD2 matches 12 bases. The V segment lost 6 bases and the J segment 7 bases; nucleotides outside the gene matches: 8. Germline V gives CDR1 MDHEN, CDR2 SYDVKM. CDR3 length equals 15 residues. The CDR3 DNA is TGTGCCAGCAGCCCGACTAGCGGGAGATTGTATACGCAGTATTTT. Protein product: CASSPTSGRLYTQYF. Filled out from reference TRBV28 and TRBJ2-3, the complete variable domain reads DVKVTQSSRYLVKRTGEKVFLECVQDMDHENMFWYRQDPGLGLRLIYFSYDVKMKEKGDIPEGYSVSREKKERFSLILESASTNQTSMYLCASSPTSGRLYTQYFGPGTRLTVL.

This clonotype showed up just a few times. The chain joins TRBV27 to TRBJ2-1; 7 positions agree with TRBD2. Trimming cost V 8 bases and J 2 bases; bases outside gene matches: 9. This CDR3 is built from 15 residues. Germline V gives CDR1 MNHEY, CDR2 SMNVEV (reference sequence). The chain's CDR3 is CASRGGAGPYNEQFF. As DNA, the CDR3 is TGTGCCAGCCGTGGGGGAGCGGGACCCTACAATGAGCAGTTCTTC.

This clonotype appeared a few times. This rearrangement joins TRBV29-1 to TRBJ1-1, with D perhaps TRBD1 (5 bases). The V gene lost 8 bases and the J gene lost 4 bases, with 11 bases spanning the gap. Germline V CDR1 and CDR2: SQVTM, ANQGSEA. The CDR3 extends over 11 amino acids. CDR3 DNA sequence: TGCAGCACCCGACAGCCCACTGAAGCTTTCTTT. Protein sequence: CSTRQPTEAFF.

This clonotype has just a few counts. The chain links TRBV5-1 to TRBJ1-4, with D uncertain. In germline, CDR1 is SGHRS, CDR2 YFSETQ. The CDR3 runs to 15 residues. Trimming removed 4 bases from V and 7 bases from J, with 17 bases in between. The CDR3 DNA reads TGCGCCAGCAGCCCACACGGCACAGAACCTGAAAAACTGTTTTTT. Its translation: CASSPHGTEPEKLFF.

This clonotype was observed a few times. This sequence joins TRBV20-1 and TRBJ2-1, with D maybe TRBD2 (5 bases). CDR1 and CDR2 (germline): DFQATT, SNEGSKA (reference sequence). Trimming shortened V by 0 bases and J by 2 bases, and 14 bases separated the two germline ends. There are 16 residues in the CDR3. The CDR3 loop is CSARDRADWTYNEQFF. CDR3 nucleotide sequence: TGCAGTGCTAGAGATCGAGCGGACTGGACCTACAATGAGCAGTTCTTC.